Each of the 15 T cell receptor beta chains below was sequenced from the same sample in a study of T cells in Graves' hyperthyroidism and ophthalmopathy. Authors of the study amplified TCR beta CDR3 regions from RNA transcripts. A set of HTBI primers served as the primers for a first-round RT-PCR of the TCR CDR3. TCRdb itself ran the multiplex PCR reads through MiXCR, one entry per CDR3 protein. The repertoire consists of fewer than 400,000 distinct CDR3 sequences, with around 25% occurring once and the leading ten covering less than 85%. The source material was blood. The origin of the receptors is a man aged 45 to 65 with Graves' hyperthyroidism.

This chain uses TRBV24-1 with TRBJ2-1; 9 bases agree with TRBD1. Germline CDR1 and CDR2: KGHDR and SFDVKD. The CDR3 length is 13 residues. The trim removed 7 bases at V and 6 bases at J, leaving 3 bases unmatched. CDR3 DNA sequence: TGTGCCACCAGGCGGGGACAGGGCAATGAGCAGTTCTTC. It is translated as CATRRGQGNEQFF.

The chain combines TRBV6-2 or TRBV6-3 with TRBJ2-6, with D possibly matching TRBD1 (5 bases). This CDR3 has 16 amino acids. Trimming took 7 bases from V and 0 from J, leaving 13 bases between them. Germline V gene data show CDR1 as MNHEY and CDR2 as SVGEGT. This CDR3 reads CASTDLDTSGANVLTF. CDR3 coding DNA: TGTGCCAGCACTGACCTGGACACCTCTGGGGCCAACGTCCTGACTTTC.

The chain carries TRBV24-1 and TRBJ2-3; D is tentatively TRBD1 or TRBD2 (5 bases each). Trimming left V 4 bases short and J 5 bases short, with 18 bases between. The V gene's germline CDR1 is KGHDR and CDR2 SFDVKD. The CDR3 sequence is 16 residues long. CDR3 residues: CATSEPGRVAGDTQYF. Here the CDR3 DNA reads TGTGCCACCAGTGAACCGGGGCGGGTTGCTGGAGATACGCAGTATTTT.

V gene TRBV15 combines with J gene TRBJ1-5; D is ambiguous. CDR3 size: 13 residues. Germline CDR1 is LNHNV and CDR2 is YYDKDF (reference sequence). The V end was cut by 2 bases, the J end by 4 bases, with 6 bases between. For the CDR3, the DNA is TGTGCCACCAGCAGATCCGTGAATCAGCCCCAGCATTTT. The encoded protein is CATSRSVNQPQHF.

This CDR3 is CASSHTSGAHNEQFF. The CDR3 bases are TGTGCCAGCAGCCACACTAGCGGGGCCCACAATGAGCAGTTCTTC. The chain is built from TRBV7-9 and TRBJ2-1; TRBD2 matches at 10 bases. Germline V lookup: CDR1 SEHNR, CDR2 FQNEAQ (reference sequence). There are 15 residues in the CDR3. V trimming: 5 bases; J trimming: 5 bases; junction bases outside the gene matches: 6.

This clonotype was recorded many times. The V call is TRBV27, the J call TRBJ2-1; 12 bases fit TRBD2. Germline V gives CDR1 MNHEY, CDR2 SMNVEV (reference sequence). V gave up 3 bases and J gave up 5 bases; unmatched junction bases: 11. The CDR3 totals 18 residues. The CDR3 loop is CASSFRTSGILAHNEQFF. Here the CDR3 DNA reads TGTGCCAGCAGTTTTAGGACTAGCGGGATTCTAGCCCACAATGAGCAGTTCTTC.

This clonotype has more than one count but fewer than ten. In nucleotides, the CDR3 is TGCGCCAGCAGCCAAGGCGCGACGGGACAATATGCTTTCTTT. Translation: CASSQGATGQYAFF. The rearrangement joins TRBV4-1 to TRBJ1-1; a possible D gene is TRBD1 (6 bases). From germline, CDR1 is MGHRA and CDR2 YSYEKL. V lost 1 base to trimming and J lost 11 bases, with 17 bases between them. The CDR3 is 14 residues long.

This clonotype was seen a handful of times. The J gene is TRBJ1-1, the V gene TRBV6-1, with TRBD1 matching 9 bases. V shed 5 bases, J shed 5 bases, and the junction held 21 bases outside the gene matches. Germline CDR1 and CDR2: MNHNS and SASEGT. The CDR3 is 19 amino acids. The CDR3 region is CASSQIGDRVRIWGTEAFF. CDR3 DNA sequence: TGTGCCAGCAGTCAAATAGGGGACAGGGTCCGGATATGGGGGACTGAAGCTTTCTTT.

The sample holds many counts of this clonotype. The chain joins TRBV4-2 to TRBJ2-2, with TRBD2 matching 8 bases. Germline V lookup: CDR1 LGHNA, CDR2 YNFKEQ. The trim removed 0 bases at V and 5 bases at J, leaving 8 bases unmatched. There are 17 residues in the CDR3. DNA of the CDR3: TGTGCCAGCAGCCAAGATCTGGCAGCGGGAGAAACCGGGGAGCTGTTTTTT. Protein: CASSQDLAAGETGELFF.

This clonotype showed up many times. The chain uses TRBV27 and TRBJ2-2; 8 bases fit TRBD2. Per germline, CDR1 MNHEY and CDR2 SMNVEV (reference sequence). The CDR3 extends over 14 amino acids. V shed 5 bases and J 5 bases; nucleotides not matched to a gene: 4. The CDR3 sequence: CASSRASGTGELFF. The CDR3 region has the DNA TGTGCCAGCAGTCGCGCTAGCGGGACCGGGGAGCTGTTTTTT.

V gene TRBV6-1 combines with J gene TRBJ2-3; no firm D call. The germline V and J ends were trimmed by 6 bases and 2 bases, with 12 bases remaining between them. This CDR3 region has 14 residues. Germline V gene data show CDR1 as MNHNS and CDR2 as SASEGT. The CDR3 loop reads CASRNEPATDTQYF. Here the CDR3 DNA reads TGTGCCAGCAGGAACGAGCCCGCCACAGATACGCAGTATTTT.

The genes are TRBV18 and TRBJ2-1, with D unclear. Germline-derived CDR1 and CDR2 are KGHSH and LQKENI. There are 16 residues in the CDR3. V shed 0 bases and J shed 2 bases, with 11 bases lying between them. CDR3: CASSPPSGQPYNEQFF. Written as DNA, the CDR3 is TGTGCCAGCTCACCACCTTCGGGTCAACCCTACAATGAGCAGTTCTTC. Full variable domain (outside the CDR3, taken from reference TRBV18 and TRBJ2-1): NAGVMQNPRHLVRRRGQEARLRCSPMKGHSHVYWYRQLPEEGLKFMVYLQKENIIDESGMPKERFSAEFPKEGPSILRIQQVVRGDSAAYFCASSPPSGQPYNEQFFGPGTRLTVL.

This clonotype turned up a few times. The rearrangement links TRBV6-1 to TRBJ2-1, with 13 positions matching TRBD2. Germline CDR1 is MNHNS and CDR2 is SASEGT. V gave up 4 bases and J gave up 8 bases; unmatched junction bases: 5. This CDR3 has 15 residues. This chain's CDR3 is CASSGGTSGNHEQFF. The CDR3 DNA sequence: TGTGCCAGCAGTGGGGGGACTAGCGGGAACCATGAGCAGTTCTTC.

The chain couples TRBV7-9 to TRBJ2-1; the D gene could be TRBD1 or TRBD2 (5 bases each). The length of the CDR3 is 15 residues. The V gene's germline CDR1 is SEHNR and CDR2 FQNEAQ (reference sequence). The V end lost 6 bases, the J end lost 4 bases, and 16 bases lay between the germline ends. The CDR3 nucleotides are TGTGCCAGCAGTTCCCCGGGACCTTCGTACAATGAGCAGTTCTTC. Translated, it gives CASSSPGPSYNEQFF.

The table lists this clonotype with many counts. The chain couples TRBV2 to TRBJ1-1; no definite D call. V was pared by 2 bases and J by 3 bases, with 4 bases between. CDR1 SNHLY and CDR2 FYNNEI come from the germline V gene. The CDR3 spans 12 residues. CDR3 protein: CASSERYTEAFF. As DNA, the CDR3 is TGTGCCAGCAGTGAAAGGTACACTGAAGCTTTCTTT.